Included here is one T cell receptor beta chain sequence, with context. The target antigen is unknown. A much larger clone lies one base from this, so it may be a read error. Unique molecular identifiers were used in preparing the TCRbeta library. Using its own MiXCR run on the PCR reads, TCRdb lists one record per CDR3 protein. The table includes some 140,000 distinct CDR3 sequences, roughly 10% detected once. This specimen belongs to a study of T-cell reconstitution after alpha-beta-depleted transplantation in children. CDR1 is MNHNS and CDR2 is SASEGT in the germline V gene. The CDR3 is 15 residues long. Study-level results: T cells produced anew were the main source of T-cell counts and diversity one year after transplant. Several hundred expanded graft clones reportedly were the source of alpha-beta T cells about two months after transplant.

The chain uses TRBV6-1 and TRBJ1-6, with unresolved D. The origin of this receptor is a girl less than two years old who had a stem cell transplant for combined immunodeficiency, so the T cells may come from the graft donor. This specimen was PBMCs, mostly from graft donor cells, taken 180 days after TCRalphabeta/CD19-depleted stem cell transplant. The CDR3: CASSPMATYNSPIHF. In DNA form, the CDR3 reads TGTGCCAGCAGCCCAATGGCGACCTATAATTCACCCATCCACTTT.